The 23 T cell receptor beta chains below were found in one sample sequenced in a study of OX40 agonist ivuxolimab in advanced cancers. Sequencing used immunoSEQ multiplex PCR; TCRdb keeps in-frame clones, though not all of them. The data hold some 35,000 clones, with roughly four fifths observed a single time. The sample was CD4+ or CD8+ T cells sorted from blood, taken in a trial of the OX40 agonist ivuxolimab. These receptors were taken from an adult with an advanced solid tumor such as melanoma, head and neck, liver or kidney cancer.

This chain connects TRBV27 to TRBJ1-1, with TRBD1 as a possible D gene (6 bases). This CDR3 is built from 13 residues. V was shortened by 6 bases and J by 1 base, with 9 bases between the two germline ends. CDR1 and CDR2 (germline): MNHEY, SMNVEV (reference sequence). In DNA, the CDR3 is TGTGCCAGCAGCCTAGGGGGGAACACTGAAGCTTTCTTT. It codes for CASSLGGNTEAFF.

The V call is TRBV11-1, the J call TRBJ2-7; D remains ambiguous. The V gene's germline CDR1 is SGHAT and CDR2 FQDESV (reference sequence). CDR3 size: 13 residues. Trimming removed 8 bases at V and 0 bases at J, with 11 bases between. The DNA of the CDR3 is TGTGCCAGCCGGACGGTGAGCTCCTACGAGCAGTACTTC. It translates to CASRTVSSYEQYF.

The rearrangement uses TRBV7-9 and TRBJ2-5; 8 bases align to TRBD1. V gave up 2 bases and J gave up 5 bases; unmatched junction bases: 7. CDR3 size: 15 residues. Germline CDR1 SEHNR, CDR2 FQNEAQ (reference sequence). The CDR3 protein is CASSLRTGGRETQYF. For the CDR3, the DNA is TGTGCCAGCAGCTTACGAACAGGGGGGAGGGAGACCCAGTACTTC. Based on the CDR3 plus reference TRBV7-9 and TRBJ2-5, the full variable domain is DTGVSQNPRHKITKRGQNVTFRCDPISEHNRLYWYRQTLGQGPEFLTYFQNEAQLEKSRLLSDRFSAERPKGSFSTLEIQRTEQGDSAMYLCASSLRTGGRETQYFGPGTRLLVL.

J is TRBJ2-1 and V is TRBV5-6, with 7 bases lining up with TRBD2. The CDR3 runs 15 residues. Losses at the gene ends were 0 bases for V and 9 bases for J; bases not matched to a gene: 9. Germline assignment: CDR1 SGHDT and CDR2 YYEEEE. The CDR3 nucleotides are TGTGCCAGCAGCTTGGGTTTGCGGGGGAAAGGTGAGCAGTTCTTC. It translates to CASSLGLRGKGEQFF. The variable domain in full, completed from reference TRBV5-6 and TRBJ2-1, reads DAGVTQSPTHLIKTRGQQVTLRCSPKSGHDTVSWYQQALGQGPQFIFQYYEEEERQRGNFPDRFSGHQFPNYSSELNVNALLLGDSALYLCASSLGLRGKGEQFFGPGTRLTVL.

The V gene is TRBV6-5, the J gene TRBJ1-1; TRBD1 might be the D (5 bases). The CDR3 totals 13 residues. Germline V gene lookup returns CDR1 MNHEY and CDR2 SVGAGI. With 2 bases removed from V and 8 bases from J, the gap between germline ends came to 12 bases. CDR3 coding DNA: TGTGCCAGCAGTTACGGGCGAGGGGCCGAAGCTTTCTTT. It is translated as CASSYGRGAEAFF.

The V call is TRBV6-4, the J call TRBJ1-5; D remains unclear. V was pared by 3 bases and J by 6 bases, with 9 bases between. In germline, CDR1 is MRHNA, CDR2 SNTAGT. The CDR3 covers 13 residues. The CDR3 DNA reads TGTGCCAGCAGTGATACGGGCTCTCAGCCCCAGCATTTT. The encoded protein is CASSDTGSQPQHF.

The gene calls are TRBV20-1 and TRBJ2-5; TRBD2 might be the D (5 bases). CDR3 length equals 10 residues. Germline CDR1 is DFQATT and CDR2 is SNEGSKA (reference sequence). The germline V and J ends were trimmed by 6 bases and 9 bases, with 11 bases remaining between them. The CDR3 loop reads CSALASAQYF. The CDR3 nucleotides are TGCAGTGCCCTAGCCTCGGCCCAGTACTTC.

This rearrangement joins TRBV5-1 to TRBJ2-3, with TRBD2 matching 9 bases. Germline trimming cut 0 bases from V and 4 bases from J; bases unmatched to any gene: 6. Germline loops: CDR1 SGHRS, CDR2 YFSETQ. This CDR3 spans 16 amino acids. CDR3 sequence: CASSLDPSGGPDTQYF. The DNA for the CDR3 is TGCGCCAGCAGCTTGGATCCCAGCGGGGGGCCAGATACGCAGTATTTT.

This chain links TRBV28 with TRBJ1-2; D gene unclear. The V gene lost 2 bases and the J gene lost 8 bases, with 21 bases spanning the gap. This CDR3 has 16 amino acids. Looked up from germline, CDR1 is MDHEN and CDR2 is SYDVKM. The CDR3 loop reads CASSLDELYRSRGYTF. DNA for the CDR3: TGTGCCAGCAGTTTAGACGAACTTTATAGGTCCCGCGGCTACACCTTC.

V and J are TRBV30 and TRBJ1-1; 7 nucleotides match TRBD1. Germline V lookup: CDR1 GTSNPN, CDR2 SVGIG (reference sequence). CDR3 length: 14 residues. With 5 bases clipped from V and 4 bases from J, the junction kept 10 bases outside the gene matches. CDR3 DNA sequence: TGTGCCTGGGGGCTGACAGGGAGCCGCACTGAAGCTTTCTTT. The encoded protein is CAWGLTGSRTEAFF.

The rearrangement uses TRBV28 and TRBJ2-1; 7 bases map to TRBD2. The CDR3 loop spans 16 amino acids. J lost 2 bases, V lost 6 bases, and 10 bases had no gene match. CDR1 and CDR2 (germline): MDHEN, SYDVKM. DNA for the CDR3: TGTGCCAGCAGCTGGGGTACTAGCGACACCTACAATGAGCAGTTCTTC. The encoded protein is CASSWGTSDTYNEQFF.

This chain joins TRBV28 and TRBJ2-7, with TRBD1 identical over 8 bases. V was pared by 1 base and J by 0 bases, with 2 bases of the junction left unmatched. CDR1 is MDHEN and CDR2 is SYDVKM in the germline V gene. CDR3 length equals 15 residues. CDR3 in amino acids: CASSLSDRVSYEQYF. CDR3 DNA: TGTGCCAGCAGTTTATCGGACAGGGTCTCCTACGAGCAGTACTTC.

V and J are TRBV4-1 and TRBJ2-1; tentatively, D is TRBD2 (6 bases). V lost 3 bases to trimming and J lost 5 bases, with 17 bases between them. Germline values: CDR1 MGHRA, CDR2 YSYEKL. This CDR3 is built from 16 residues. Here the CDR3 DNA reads TGCGCCAGCAGCCAGGGGTTAGCGGAACCCAACAATGAGCAGTTCTTC. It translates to CASSQGLAEPNNEQFF.

CDR3 sequence reads: CASSQLRGHNEQFF. CDR3 nucleotides: TGCGCCAGCAGCCAACTGAGGGGCCACAATGAGCAGTTCTTC. The V call is TRBV4-1, the J call TRBJ2-1; the D gene could be TRBD1 or TRBD2 (5 bases each). Trimming stripped 2 bases from V and 5 bases from J, with 10 bases between. CDR3 length equals 14 residues. CDR1 and CDR2 from the germline V gene are MGHRA and YSYEKL.

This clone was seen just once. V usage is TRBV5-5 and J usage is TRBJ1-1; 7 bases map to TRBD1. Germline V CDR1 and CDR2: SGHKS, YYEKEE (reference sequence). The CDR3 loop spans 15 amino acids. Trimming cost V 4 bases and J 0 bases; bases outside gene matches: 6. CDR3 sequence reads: CASSGRDSLNTEAFF. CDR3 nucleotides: TGTGCCAGCAGCGGGCGGGACAGTTTGAACACTGAAGCTTTCTTT.

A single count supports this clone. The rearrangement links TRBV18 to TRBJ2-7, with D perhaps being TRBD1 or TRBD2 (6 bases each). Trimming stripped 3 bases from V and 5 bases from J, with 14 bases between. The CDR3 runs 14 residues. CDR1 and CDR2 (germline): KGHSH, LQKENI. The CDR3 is CASSPATGADEQYF. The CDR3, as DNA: TGTGCCAGCTCACCGGCTACGGGGGCCGACGAGCAGTACTTC.

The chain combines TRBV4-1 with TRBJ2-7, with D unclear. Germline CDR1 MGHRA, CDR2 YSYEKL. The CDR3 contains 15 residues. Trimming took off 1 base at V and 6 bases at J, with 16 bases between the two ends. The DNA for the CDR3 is TGCGCCAGCAGCCAAGCGGCAACAGTTACCTCCGAGCAGTACTTC. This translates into CASSQAATVTSEQYF.

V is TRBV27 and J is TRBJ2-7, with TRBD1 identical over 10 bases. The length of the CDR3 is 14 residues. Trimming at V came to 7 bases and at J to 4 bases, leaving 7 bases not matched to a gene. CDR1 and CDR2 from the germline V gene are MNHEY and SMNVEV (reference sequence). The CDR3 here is CASIGTGVPYEQYF. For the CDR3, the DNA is TGTGCCAGCATCGGGACAGGGGTTCCATACGAGCAGTACTTC.

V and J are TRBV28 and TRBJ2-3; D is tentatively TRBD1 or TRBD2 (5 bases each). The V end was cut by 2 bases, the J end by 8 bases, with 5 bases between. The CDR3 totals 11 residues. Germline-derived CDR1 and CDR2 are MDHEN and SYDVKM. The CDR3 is CASSLGGTQYF. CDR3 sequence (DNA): TGTGCCAGCAGTTTAGGGGGTACGCAGTATTTT.

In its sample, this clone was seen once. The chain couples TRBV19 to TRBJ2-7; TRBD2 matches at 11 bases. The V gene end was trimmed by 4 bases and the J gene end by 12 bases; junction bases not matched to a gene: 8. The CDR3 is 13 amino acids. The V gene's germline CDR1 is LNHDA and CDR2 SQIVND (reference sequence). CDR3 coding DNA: TGTGCCAGTAGTACCGGGGGACTAGCGGAATTGTACTTC. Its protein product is CASSTGGLAELYF.

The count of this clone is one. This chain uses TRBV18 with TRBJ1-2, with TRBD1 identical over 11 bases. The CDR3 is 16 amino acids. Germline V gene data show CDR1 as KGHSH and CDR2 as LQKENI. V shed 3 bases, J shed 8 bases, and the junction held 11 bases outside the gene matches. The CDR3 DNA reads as TGTGCCAGCTCACCCCCCGGGACAGGGGGGATAGGCGGCTACACCTTC. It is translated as CASSPPGTGGIGGYTF. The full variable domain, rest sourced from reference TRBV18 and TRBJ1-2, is NAGVMQNPRHLVRRRGQEARLRCSPMKGHSHVYWYRQLPEEGLKFMVYLQKENIIDESGMPKERFSAEFPKEGPSILRIQQVVRGDSAAYFCASSPPGTGGIGGYTFGSGTRLTVV.

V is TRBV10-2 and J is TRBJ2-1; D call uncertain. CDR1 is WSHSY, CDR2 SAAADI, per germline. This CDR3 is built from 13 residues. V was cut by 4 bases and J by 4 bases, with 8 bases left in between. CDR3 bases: TGCGCCAGCAGTGTTGGTTTTTACAATGAGCAGTTCTTC. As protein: CASSVGFYNEQFF.

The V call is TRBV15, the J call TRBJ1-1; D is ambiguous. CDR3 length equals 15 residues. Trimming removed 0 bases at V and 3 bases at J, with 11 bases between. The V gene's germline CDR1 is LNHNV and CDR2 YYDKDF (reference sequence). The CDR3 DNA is TGTGCCACCAGCAGAGATAAGGGCCTATACACTGAAGCTTTCTTT. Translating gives CATSRDKGLYTEAFF.